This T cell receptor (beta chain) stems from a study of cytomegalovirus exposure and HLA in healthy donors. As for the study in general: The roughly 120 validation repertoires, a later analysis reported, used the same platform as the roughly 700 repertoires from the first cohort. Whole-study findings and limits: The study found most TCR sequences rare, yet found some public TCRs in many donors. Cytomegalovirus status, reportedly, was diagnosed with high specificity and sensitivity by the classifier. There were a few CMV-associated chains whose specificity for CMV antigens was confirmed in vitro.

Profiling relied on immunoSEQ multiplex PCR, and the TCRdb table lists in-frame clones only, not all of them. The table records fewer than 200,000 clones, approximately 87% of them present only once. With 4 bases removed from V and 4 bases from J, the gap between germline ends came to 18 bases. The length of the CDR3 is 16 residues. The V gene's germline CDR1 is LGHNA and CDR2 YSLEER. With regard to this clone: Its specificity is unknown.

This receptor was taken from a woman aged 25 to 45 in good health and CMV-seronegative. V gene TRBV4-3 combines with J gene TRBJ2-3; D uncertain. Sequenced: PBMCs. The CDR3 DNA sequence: TGCGCCAGCAGCCGCCTACCCCGATCTAGGGCAGATACGCAGTATTTT. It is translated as CASSRLPRSRADTQYF.